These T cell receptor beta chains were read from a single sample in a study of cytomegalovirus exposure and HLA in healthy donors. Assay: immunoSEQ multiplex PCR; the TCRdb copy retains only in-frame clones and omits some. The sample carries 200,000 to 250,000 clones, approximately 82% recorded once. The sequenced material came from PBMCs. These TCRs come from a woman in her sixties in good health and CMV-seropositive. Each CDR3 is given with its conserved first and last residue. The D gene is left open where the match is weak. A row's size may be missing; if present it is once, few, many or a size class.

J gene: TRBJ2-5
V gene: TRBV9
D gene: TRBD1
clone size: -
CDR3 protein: CASSVSSGTGSGVQETQYF
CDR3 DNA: TGTGCCAGCAGCGTATCTTCCGGGACAGGCTCGGGGGTCCAAGAGACCCAGTACTTC

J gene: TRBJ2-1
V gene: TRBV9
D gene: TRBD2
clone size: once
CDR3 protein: CASSAWASGSAGEQFF
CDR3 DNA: TGTGCCAGCAGCGCCTGGGCTAGCGGGAGTGCAGGTGAGCAGTTCTTC

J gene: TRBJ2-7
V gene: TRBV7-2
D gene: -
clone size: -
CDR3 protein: CASSLAIGRGYF
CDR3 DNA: TGTGCCAGCAGCTTAGCTATCGGCAGGGGGTACTTC

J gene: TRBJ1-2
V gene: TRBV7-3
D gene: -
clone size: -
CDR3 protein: CASSPKIRANYGYTF
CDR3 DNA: TGTGCCAGCAGCCCAAAAATTCGGGCTAACTATGGCTACACCTTC

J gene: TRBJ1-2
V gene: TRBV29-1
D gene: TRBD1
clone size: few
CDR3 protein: CSVLARQGAGNYGYTF
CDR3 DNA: TGCAGCGTCCTGGCTCGACAGGGCGCGGGAAACTATGGCTACACCTTC

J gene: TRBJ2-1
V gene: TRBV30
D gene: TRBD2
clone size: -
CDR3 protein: CAWTPTGGTHNEQFF
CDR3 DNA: TGTGCCTGGACTCCAACGGGAGGAACCCACAATGAGCAGTTCTTC

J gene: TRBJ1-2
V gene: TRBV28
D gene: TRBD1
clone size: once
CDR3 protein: CASSQTGYGYTF
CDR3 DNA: TGTGCCAGCAGCCAGACAGGGTATGGCTACACCTTC

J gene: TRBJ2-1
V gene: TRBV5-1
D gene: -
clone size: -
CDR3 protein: CASSLVLAAGEQFF
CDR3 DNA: TGCGCCAGCAGCTTGGTGCTAGCCGCGGGCGAGCAGTTCTTC

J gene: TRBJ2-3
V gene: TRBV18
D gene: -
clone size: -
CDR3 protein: CASSPRGGPGDTQYF
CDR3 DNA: TGTGCCAGCTCACCACGCGGGGGCCCGGGGGATACGCAGTATTTT

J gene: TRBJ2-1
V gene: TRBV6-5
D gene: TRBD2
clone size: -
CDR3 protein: CASSSGGGRAYEQFF
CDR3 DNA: TGTGCCAGCAGCTCCGGGGGCGGGAGGGCCTATGAGCAGTTCTTC

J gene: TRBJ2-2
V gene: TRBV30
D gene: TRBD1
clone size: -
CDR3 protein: CAWSRGWTGNTGELFF
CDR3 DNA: TGTGCCTGGAGTAGAGGCTGGACAGGGAACACCGGGGAGCTGTTTTTT